What follows is one T cell receptor beta chain and its context. Its cognate antigen is unknown. Each donor contributed 85,000 to 100,000 T cells on average, unsorted. The data are from a study of T cells in tuberculosis. Study results and caveats: Smaller distances to GMM-specific TCRs suggested their expansion in active tuberculosis.

Trimming removed 7 bases from V and 7 bases from J, with 19 bases in between. This CDR3 is built from 15 residues. CDR1 is SEHNR, CDR2 FQNEAQ, per germline (reference sequence). Sequencing was performed with immunoSEQ multiplex PCR; in TCRdb, only in-frame clones are kept and a portion is missing. This repertoire shows roughly 34,000 clones, 80% to 95% found once; its top ten account for more than 6.5%. The sequence was obtained from a donor aged 5-35 years with latent tuberculosis or without tuberculosis infection. Some clones in this sample may be carry-over from other donors' samples. This chain connects TRBV7-9 to TRBJ1-4; D call uncertain. Sequencing used PBMCs. CDR3 DNA sequence: TGTGCCAGCACCCGTCCGGCCCGGGTGGGTGAAAAACTGTTTTTT. Its protein product is CASTRPARVGEKLFF.